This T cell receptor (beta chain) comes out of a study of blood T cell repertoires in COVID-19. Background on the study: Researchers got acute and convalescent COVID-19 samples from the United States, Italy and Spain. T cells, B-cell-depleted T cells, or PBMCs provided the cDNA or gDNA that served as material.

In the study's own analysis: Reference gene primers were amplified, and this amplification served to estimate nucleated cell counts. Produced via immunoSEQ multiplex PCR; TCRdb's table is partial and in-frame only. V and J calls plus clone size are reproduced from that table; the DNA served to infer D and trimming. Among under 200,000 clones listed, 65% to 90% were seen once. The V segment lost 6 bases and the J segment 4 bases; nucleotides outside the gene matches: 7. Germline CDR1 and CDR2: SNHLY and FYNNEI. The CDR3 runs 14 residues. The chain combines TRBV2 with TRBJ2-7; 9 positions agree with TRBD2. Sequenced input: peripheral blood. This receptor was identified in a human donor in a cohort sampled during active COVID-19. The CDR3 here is CASRVAGARYEQYF. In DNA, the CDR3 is TGTGCCAGCAGAGTAGCGGGAGCTAGATACGAGCAGTACTTC.